The 16 T cell receptor beta chains given below trace back to one sample, sequenced in a study of T cell responses to AZD1222 COVID-19 vaccine. Measured with immunoSEQ multiplex PCR; TCRdb has only the in-frame clones, and not every one. The top ten clones hold around 5.5% of a sample with under 200,000 clones, more than 70% of them seen once. The starting material was peripheral blood, obtained on day 0 of AZD1222 vaccination. The receptors come from an adult in good health.

The CDR3 nucleotides read TGCAGCGTGATACAGGGAAACTACGAGCAGTACTTC. It is translated as CSVIQGNYEQYF. The rearrangement links TRBV29-1 to TRBJ2-7, with D perhaps TRBD1 (6 bases). This CDR3 region has 12 residues. Germline V gene sequence: CDR1 SQVTM, CDR2 ANQGSEA. V shed 6 bases and J shed 3 bases, with 12 bases lying between them.

The rearrangement links TRBV10-3 to TRBJ1-3, with no clear D. With 5 bases removed from V and 0 bases from J, the gap between germline ends came to 5 bases. CDR1 is ENHRY and CDR2 is SYGVKD in the germline V gene. This CDR3 is 13 amino acids long. As DNA, the CDR3 is TGTGCCATCAGTAAGAACTCTGGAAACACCATATATTTT. This sequence encodes CAISKNSGNTIYF.

This chain joins TRBV12-3 or TRBV12-4 and TRBJ1-6; D perhaps matches TRBD1 (5 bases). This CDR3 comprises 12 residues. Deletions cut 5 bases from V and 7 bases from J, with 6 bases between. The DNA of the CDR3 is TGTGCCAGCAGTGAGGGGAATTCACCCCTCCACTTT. Protein: CASSEGNSPLHF.

CDR3 protein: CASSPDTGQFNEQFF. The CDR3 nucleotides read TGCGCCAGCAGCCCAGACACCGGACAGTTCAATGAGCAGTTCTTC. The chain is built from TRBV4-3 and TRBJ2-1; tentatively, D is TRBD1 (6 bases). V gave up 4 bases and J gave up 6 bases, with 16 bases separating them. CDR3 length: 15 amino acids. Germline values: CDR1 LGHNA, CDR2 YSLEER.

The rearrangement joins TRBV4-1 to TRBJ2-1, with 8 bases that match TRBD1. The CDR3 is 17 amino acids. V trimming: 0 bases; J trimming: 0 bases; junction bases outside the gene matches: 4. The germline gives CDR1 MGHRA, CDR2 YSYEKL. In nucleotides, the CDR3 is TGCGCCAGCAGCCAAGACCCCAGGGGGCACTCCTACAATGAGCAGTTCTTC. Residues: CASSQDPRGHSYNEQFF.

The sample holds one count of this clone. This chain links TRBV5-6 with TRBJ1-2; D remains ambiguous. Germline V lookup: CDR1 SGHDT, CDR2 YYEEEE. CDR3 length: 11 amino acids. Trimming shortened V by 7 bases and J by 1 base, and 5 bases separated the two germline ends. Written as DNA, the CDR3 is TGTGCCAGCGGATATAACTATGGCTACACCTTC. Translating it yields CASGYNYGYTF.

V usage is TRBV7-2 and J usage is TRBJ1-2; 7 nucleotides line up with TRBD1. V lost 8 bases and J lost 5; bases outside the gene matches: 2. Germline assignment: CDR1 SGHTA and CDR2 FQGNSA. The CDR3 has 11 amino acids. The CDR3 DNA reads as TGTGCCAGCTCGGGACAGTATGGCTACACCTTC. Translation gives CASSGQYGYTF.

The rearrangement uses TRBV10-3 and TRBJ1-1; tentative D call: TRBD1 (5 bases). There are 10 residues in the CDR3. The V and J ends lost 8 bases and 4 bases respectively, with 5 bases between them. CDR1 is ENHRY, CDR2 SYGVKD, per germline. CDR3 residues: CAIGTTEAFF. The DNA of the CDR3 is TGTGCCATCGGGACCACTGAAGCTTTCTTT.

About this clone: Distinct nucleotide sequences in the sample also encode this CDR3. The rearrangement uses TRBV24-1 and TRBJ1-5; 9 positions agree with TRBD1. Germline V gene lookup returns CDR1 KGHDR and CDR2 SFDVKD. The CDR3 is made up of 16 amino acids. V was pared by 2 bases and J by 3 bases, with 4 bases of the junction left unmatched. The CDR3: CATSDSGTGTNQPQHF. The CDR3, as DNA: TGTGCCACCAGTGATTCCGGGACAGGGACCAATCAGCCCCAGCATTTT.

The chain uses TRBV4-3 and TRBJ2-7; the match to TRBD1 covers 9 bases. In germline, CDR1 is LGHNA, CDR2 YSLEER. Losses at the gene ends were 4 bases for V and 6 bases for J; bases not matched to a gene: 10. This CDR3 comprises 15 residues. CDR3: CASSRMPGQGFEQYF. DNA of the CDR3: TGCGCCAGCAGCCGTATGCCGGGACAGGGATTCGAGCAGTACTTC.

This chain links TRBV20-1 with TRBJ2-5; TRBD1 might be the D (6 bases). Germline V gives CDR1 DFQATT, CDR2 SNEGSKA (reference sequence). Trimming removed 5 bases at V and 4 bases at J, with 8 bases between. CDR3 length equals 11 residues. The CDR3 here is CSALRGETQYF. The DNA of the CDR3 is TGCAGTGCTCTCAGGGGAGAGACCCAGTACTTC.

The chain uses TRBV7-9 and TRBJ2-7; 7 nucleotides agree with TRBD1. This CDR3 is built from 14 residues. Losses at the gene ends were 5 bases for V and 1 base for J; bases not matched to a gene: 5. Looked up from germline, CDR1 is SEHNR and CDR2 is FQNEAQ (reference sequence). The CDR3 spells CASSGPGQSYEQYF. Written as DNA, the CDR3 is TGTGCCAGCAGCGGACCGGGACAGTCCTACGAGCAGTACTTC.

The rearrangement links TRBV13 to TRBJ1-2; maybe TRBD1 (5 bases). The V end was cut by 1 base, the J end by 8 bases, with 14 bases between. Looked up from germline, CDR1 is PRHDT and CDR2 is FYEKMQ (reference sequence). This CDR3 has 14 amino acids. The CDR3 DNA follows: TGTGCCAGCAGCTTAGATTTTGGGGGTCACGGCTACACCTTC. Its translation is CASSLDFGGHGYTF.

This clone was observed a few times. The CDR3 loop is CASSGQGIFGYTF. The CDR3 DNA reads as TGTGCCAGCAGCGGACAGGGCATTTTTGGCTACACCTTC. The chain couples TRBV28 to TRBJ1-2, with 8 positions matching TRBD1. CDR3 size: 13 residues. Germline CDR1 and CDR2: MDHEN and SYDVKM. Trimming at V came to 6 bases and at J to 7 bases, leaving 7 bases not matched to a gene.

The chain carries TRBV4-1 and TRBJ1-1; TRBD1 matches 10 bases. J was trimmed by 1 base and V by 3 bases; bases with no gene match: 2. The CDR3 runs to 15 residues. The germline V gene has CDR1 MGHRA and CDR2 YSYEKL. CDR3 sequence (DNA): TGCGCCAGCAGCCACCGGGACAGGGGGAACACTGAAGCTTTCTTT. Translated, it gives CASSHRDRGNTEAFF.

This clone was observed at least ten times. The V call is TRBV5-1, the J call TRBJ2-7; no clear D gene. Looked up from germline, CDR1 is SGHRS and CDR2 is YFSETQ. Trimming left V 0 bases short and J 2 bases short, with 9 bases between. The CDR3 contains 14 residues. The CDR3 coding sequence is TGCGCCAGCAGCTTGGAGGCCGGTACCTACGAGCAGTACTTC. As protein: CASSLEAGTYEQYF. The full variable domain, its missing parts supplied by reference TRBV5-1 and TRBJ2-7, is KAGVTQTPRYLIKTRGQQVTLSCSPISGHRSVSWYQQTPGQGLQFLFEYFSETQRNKGNFPGRFSGRQFSNSRSEMNVSTLELGDSALYLCASSLEAGTYEQYFGPGTRLTVT.